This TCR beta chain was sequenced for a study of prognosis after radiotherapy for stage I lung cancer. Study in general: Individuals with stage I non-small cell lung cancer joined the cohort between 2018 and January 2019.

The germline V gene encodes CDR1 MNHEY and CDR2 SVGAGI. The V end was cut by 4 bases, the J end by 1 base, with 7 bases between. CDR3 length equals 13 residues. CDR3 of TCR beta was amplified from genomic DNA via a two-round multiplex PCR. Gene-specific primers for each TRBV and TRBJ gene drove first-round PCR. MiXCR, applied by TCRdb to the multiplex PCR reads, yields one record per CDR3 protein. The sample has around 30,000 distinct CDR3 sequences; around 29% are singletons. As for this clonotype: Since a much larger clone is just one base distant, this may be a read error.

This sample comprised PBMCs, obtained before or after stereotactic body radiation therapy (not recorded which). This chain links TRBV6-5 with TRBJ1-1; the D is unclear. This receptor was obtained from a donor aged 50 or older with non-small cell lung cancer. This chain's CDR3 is CASSFVKNTEAFF. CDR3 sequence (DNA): TGTGCCAGCAGTTTCGTAAAGAACACTGAAGCTTTCTTT.